This T cell receptor (beta chain) was recovered during a study of control samples from healthy donors and cancer patients. The data were produced by immunoSEQ multiplex PCR, yet TCRdb's version contains in-frame clones alone and is incomplete. The sample records about 120,000 clones, 75% to 95% being singletons. The CDR3 extends over 17 amino acids. Looked up from germline, CDR1 is MNHEY and CDR2 is SMNVEV (reference sequence). The V gene end was trimmed by 5 bases and the J gene end by 7 bases; junction bases not matched to a gene: 15. The receptor was isolated from a man in his forties or fifties in good health. This chain joins TRBV27 and TRBJ2-7, with TRBD2 matching over 12 bases. Sequencing used blood. The CDR3 here is CASSRWLAGGGGPEQYF. CDR3 sequence (DNA): TGTGCCAGCAGTCGGTGGCTAGCGGGGGGGGGAGGACCAGAGCAGTACTTC.